These T cell receptor beta chains were read from a single sample in a study of fetal regulatory T cell absence and autoimmunity. Assay used: immunoSEQ multiplex PCR; TCRdb lists only in-frame clones, some missing. This sample has 95,000 to 100,000 clones, with about 78% found just once. Sequencing was performed on pancreas tissue. These receptors all come from a male donor with IPEX syndrome. Each CDR3 is given with its conserved first and last residue. A D gene is named only where the DNA matches it firmly. Where a row states a size, it is once, few, many or the class of an expanded clone; other rows omit it.

>TRBJ2-5|-|TRBV27|-
TGTGCCAGCAGTTCGGGAGAGACCCAGTACTTC
CASSSGETQYF
>TRBJ1-6|-|TRBV7-2|TRBD1
TGTGCCAGCAGCCAACGGGGCAGGGGGGATTGGAATTCACCCCTCCACTTT
CASSQRGRGDWNSPLHF
>TRBJ2-3|-|TRBV10-3|TRBD2
TGTGCCATCAGTGATGCTAGCGGGAGCACAGATACGCAGTATTTT
CAISDASGSTDTQYF
>TRBJ1-5|-|TRBV18|-
TGTGCCAGCTCACCACCGAGGGCAGGGAGGGGTCAGCCCCAGCATTTT
CASSPPRAGRGQPQHF
>TRBJ2-3|-|TRBV5-5|-
TGTGCCAGCAGCTCCACTTGGTGGGGCGCAGATACGCAGTATTTT
CASSSTWWGADTQYF
>TRBJ2-7|-|TRBV6-5|TRBD2
TGTGCCAGCAGTTACACTAGCGGGAGCGCCGAGCAGTACTTC
CASSYTSGSAEQYF
>TRBJ2-7|-|TRBV19|-
TGTGCCAGTAGTCCCAGGGGGGCCTACGAGCAGTACTTC
CASSPRGAYEQYF
>TRBJ2-1|-|TRBV19|-
TGTGCCAGTAGTATAGCTTGTGGGGTGAGGGATTACAATGAGCAGTTCTTC
CASSIACGVRDYNEQFF
>TRBJ2-2|-|TRBV9|-
TGTGCCAGCAGCGTAGGGGGGTCCGGGGAGCTGTTTTTT
CASSVGGSGELFF
>TRBJ2-7|-|TRBV27|TRBD1
TGTGCCAGCAGTTCGGGACAGAAATACGAGCAGTACTTC
CASSSGQKYEQYF
>TRBJ2-7|-|TRBV7-8|-
TGTGCCAGCAGCAACTCCTACGAGCAGTACTTC
CASSNSYEQYF
>TRBJ1-2|few|TRBV7-9|-
TGTGCCAGCAGCTCCCGGAAGTCCCCCTTAGGCTACACCTTC
CASSSRKSPLGYTF
>TRBJ1-2|few|TRBV5-5|-
TGTGCCAGCAGCTCAGGGGACTATGGCTACACCTTC
CASSSGDYGYTF
>TRBJ1-1|-|TRBV5-1|TRBD1
TGCGCCAGCAGCTTGGGAGGCGGGACAGGGCCTGAAGCTTTCTTT
CASSLGGGTGPEAFF
>TRBJ1-2|-|TRBV4-1|-
TGCGCCAGCAGCCAAGGGTTTGGCTACACCTTC
CASSQGFGYTF
>TRBJ1-3|-|TRBV7-9|-
TGTGCCAGCAGCCCGGGAAACACCATATATTTT
CASSPGNTIYF
>TRBJ1-1|-|TRBV10-3|-
TGTGCCATCAGGACAAAAATGAACACTGAAGCTTTCTTT
CAIRTKMNTEAFF
>TRBJ2-7|-|TRBV6-5|-
TGTGCCAGCAGTTACCAAGCTCTTCAGGGAAGCGAGCAGTACTTC
CASSYQALQGSEQYF
>TRBJ2-5|-|TRBV11-2|TRBD2
TGTGCCAGCAGCCCCGGACTAGCCGTCGAGACCCAGTACTTC
CASSPGLAVETQYF
>TRBJ2-3|few|TRBV19|TRBD1
TGTGCCAGTAGTCCTAGACAGGGTGCTAGCACAGATACGCAGTATTTT
CASSPRQGASTDTQYF
>TRBJ2-1|few|TRBV27|TRBD2
TGTGCTATAGCGGGTAGCTCCTACAATGAGCAGTTCTTC
CAIAGSSYNEQFF
>TRBJ1-5|many|TRBV5-1|TRBD1
TGCGCCAGCAGCTGGTCAGGGGGTCAGCCCCAGCATTTT
CASSWSGGQPQHF
>TRBJ1-1|few|TRBV29-1|-
TGCAGCGTTTCTGACAGGCTTAACACTGAAGCTTTCTTT
CSVSDRLNTEAFF
>TRBJ2-2|-|TRBV7-9|TRBD2
TGTGCCAGCAGCTTTCTTACGGGAGGCACCGGGGAGCTGTTTTTT
CASSFLTGGTGELFF
>TRBJ2-1|few|TRBV7-7|-
TGTGCCAGCAGCTTAGCGGGAGATCGTTATGAGCAGTTCTTC
CASSLAGDRYEQFF
>TRBJ1-2|few|TRBV6-6|TRBD1
TGTGCCAGCACCTCGGCCGGACAGGGGAAGGGCTACACCTTC
CASTSAGQGKGYTF
>TRBJ2-1|-|TRBV10-3|-
TGTGCCGTCTTCGCGGGGTCCTACAATGAGCAGTTCTTC
CAVFAGSYNEQFF
>TRBJ1-2|-|TRBV6-6|TRBD1
TGTGCCAGCAGTTACGAGGGGGCTTTCGGCTACACCTTC
CASSYEGAFGYTF
>TRBJ1-4|-|TRBV5-1|-
TGCGCCAGCAGCTTCAGGGCAACTAATGAAAAACTGTTTTTT
CASSFRATNEKLFF
>TRBJ1-1|-|TRBV30|TRBD1
TGTGCCTGGAGTGTAGGGACAGGACCTGGCACTGAAGCTTTCTTT
CAWSVGTGPGTEAFF
>TRBJ1-3|-|TRBV4-1|-
TGCGCCAGCAGCCAAGACGCGACCAGGGTGGGAAACACCATATATTTT
CASSQDATRVGNTIYF
>TRBJ1-5|-|TRBV6-5|TRBD1
TGTGCCAGCAGGCGGGACAGGGGAGGCAATCAGCCCCAGCATTTT
CASRRDRGGNQPQHF
>TRBJ2-1|-|TRBV21-1|-
TGTGCCAGCACTCATCTGGGGACAGGGGACGACAATGAGCAGTTCTTC
CASTHLGTGDDNEQFF
>TRBJ2-1|-|TRBV27|TRBD2
TGTGCCAGCAGTTTATCGTCGGGAGGAAGCTACAATGAGCAGTTCTTC
CASSLSSGGSYNEQFF
>TRBJ2-3|-|TRBV4-3|TRBD2
TGCGCCAGCAGTCGGGGACTAGTCACAGATACGCAGTATTTT
CASSRGLVTDTQYF